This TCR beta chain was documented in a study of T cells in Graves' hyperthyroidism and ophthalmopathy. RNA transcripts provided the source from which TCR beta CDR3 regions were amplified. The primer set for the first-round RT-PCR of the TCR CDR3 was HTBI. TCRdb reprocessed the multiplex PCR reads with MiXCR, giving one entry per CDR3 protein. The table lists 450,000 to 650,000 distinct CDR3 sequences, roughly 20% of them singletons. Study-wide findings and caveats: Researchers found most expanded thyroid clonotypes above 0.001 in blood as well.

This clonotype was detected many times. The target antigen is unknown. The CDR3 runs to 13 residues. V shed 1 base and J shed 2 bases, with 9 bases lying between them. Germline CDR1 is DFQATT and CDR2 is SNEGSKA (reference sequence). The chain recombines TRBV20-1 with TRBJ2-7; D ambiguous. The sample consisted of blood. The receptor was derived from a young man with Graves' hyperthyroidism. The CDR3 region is CSARVPGPYEQYF. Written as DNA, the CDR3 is TGCAGTGCTAGAGTGCCGGGCCCCTACGAGCAGTACTTC.